This T cell receptor beta chain was recorded in a study of blood T cells in healthy people across ages. Study-wide results and limits: Investigators viewed diversity estimates from one million T cells as underestimates, the study reported.

CDR3 length equals 15 residues. Per germline, CDR1 GTSNPN and CDR2 SVGIG (reference sequence). Losses at the gene ends were 0 bases for V and 1 base for J; bases not matched to a gene: 5. The extraction recovered at least 6 micrograms of total RNA per sample. With regard to this clonotype: What it binds is not known.

A second PCR of about 7 to 12 cycles used a sample-barcoded 5' primer and a J-beta primer mix. TCRdb re-analysed the 5' RACE reads in MiXCR, keeping a single row per CDR3 protein. The repertoire includes roughly 1.9 million distinct CDR3 sequences, about two fifths of them detected once, and 23% sits in the top ten. The TCR sequence derives from a human donor in good health. Sequenced material: blood. V usage is TRBV30 and J usage is TRBJ2-5; 7 nucleotides line up with TRBD2. CDR3 DNA sequence: TGTGCCTGGAGTGTACTGCGGGGGAGCCAAGAGACCCAGTACTTC. As protein: CAWSVLRGSQETQYF.